This is a list of T cell receptor beta chains from one sample in a study of T-cell reconstitution after alpha-beta-depleted transplantation in children. TCRdb processed the PCR reads anew with MiXCR; each CDR3 protein has one entry. The sample holds about 870,000 distinct CDR3 sequences, 16% seen once. Sequencing used PBMCs, mostly from graft donor cells, obtained 360 days after TCRalphabeta/CD19-depleted stem cell transplant. Every receptor here comes from a male patient younger than 18 who had a stem cell transplant for acute lymphoblastic leukemia, so the T cells may come from the graft donor. Both conserved end residues are part of each CDR3. The order of the fields is clone size, V gene, D gene, CDR3 length, J gene, CDR3 protein, CDR3 DNA. The D gene is left open where the match is weak. Some rows have no size entry. The others give once, few or many, or a class for an expanded clone.

>-|TRBV20-1|-|12|TRBJ2-7
CSARLFSYEQYF
TGCAGTGCTAGGTTGTTCTCCTACGAGCAGTACTTC
>once|TRBV15|-|15|TRBJ2-5
CATSRDLGGVETQYF
TGTGCCACCAGCAGAGATTTAGGGGGAGTAGAGACCCAGTACTTC
>-|TRBV18|TRBD1|18|TRBJ1-1
CASSPPVLGQGANTEAFF
TGTGCCAGCTCACCACCGGTTCTGGGACAGGGGGCTAACACTGAAGCTTTCTTT
>-|TRBV7-2|TRBD2|15|TRBJ2-2
CASRVAGGPIGELFF
TGTGCCAGCAGAGTAGCGGGAGGGCCAATCGGGGAGCTGTTTTTT
>many|TRBV12-3/TRBV12-4|TRBD2|15|TRBJ2-1
CASSSVTSGANEQFF
TGTGCCAGCAGTTCAGTGACTAGCGGGGCCAATGAGCAGTTCTTC
>many|TRBV20-1|-|13|TRBJ2-3
CSVPAEKSNTQYF
TGCAGTGTTCCGGCCGAGAAATCGAATACGCAGTATTTT
>-|TRBV10-3|TRBD1|15|TRBJ2-1
CAISDLAGGGNEQFF
TGTGCCATCAGTGACCTGGCAGGGGGCGGGAATGAGCAGTTCTTC
>few|TRBV19|TRBD1|14|TRBJ1-2
CASSPFRDRSGYTF
TGTGCCAGTAGTCCCTTCCGGGACAGGTCGGGCTACACCTTC
>-|TRBV15|TRBD2|15|TRBJ2-1
CATSRAGGSNNEQFF
TGTGCCACCAGCAGAGCGGGGGGGTCGAACAATGAGCAGTTCTTC
>once|TRBV5-1|TRBD2|15|TRBJ2-5
CASTRLAGPGETQYF
TGCGCCAGCACCCGACTAGCGGGCCCGGGGGAGACCCAGTACTTC
>many|TRBV9|-|15|TRBJ2-7
CASSVGAERSYEQYF
TGTGCCAGCAGCGTCGGAGCGGAGCGTTCCTACGAGCAGTACTTC
>-|TRBV20-1|-|15|TRBJ2-7
CSASGAGTGRREQYF
TGCAGTGCTAGCGGTGCGGGGACGGGGCGAAGAGAGCAGTACTTC
>few|TRBV20-1|-|10|TRBJ1-1
CSARQGWAFF
TGCAGTGCTAGACAGGGTTGGGCTTTCTTT
>many|TRBV5-6|-|13|TRBJ2-4
CASSFLEANIQYF
TGTGCCAGCAGCTTTTTGGAAGCGAACATTCAGTACTTC
>many|TRBV5-1|-|14|TRBJ2-7
CASSPTAPSYEQYF
TGCGCCAGCAGCCCTACCGCGCCCTCCTACGAGCAGTACTTC
>many|TRBV6-1|-|15|TRBJ1-5
CASRATGSGHQPQHF
TGTGCCAGCAGAGCCACAGGGTCTGGGCATCAGCCCCAGCATTTT
>-|TRBV7-8|TRBD1|14|TRBJ1-2
CASSLRDRVDGYTF
TGTGCCAGCAGTCTTCGGGACAGGGTTGATGGCTACACCTTC
>few|TRBV5-1|-|17|TRBJ2-3
CASSLITTAPRTDTQYF
TGCGCCAGCAGCTTAATTACGACAGCGCCACGCACAGATACGCAGTATTTT
>-|TRBV4-1|-|19|TRBJ2-1
CASSQDGGGEPSFYNEQFF
TGCGCCAGCAGCCAAGATGGGGGCGGGGAACCTAGCTTTTACAATGAGCAGTTCTTC
>few|TRBV5-1|TRBD2|17|TRBJ2-1
CASSLVSSGRSYNEQFF
TGCGCCAGCAGCTTGGTTTCTAGCGGGAGGTCCTACAATGAGCAGTTCTTC
>few|TRBV12-3/TRBV12-4|TRBD2|15|TRBJ2-1
CASSRTSGRAHEQFF
TGTGCCAGCAGCAGGACTAGCGGGAGGGCCCATGAGCAGTTCTTC
>-|TRBV7-9|-|12|TRBJ2-7
CASSFGQSVGHF
TGTGCCAGCAGCTTTGGGCAATCGGTCGGCCACTTC
>few|TRBV13|-|13|TRBJ2-5
CASSLGLGATQYF
TGTGCCAGCAGCTTAGGGCTAGGGGCAACCCAGTACTTC
>-|TRBV4-1|TRBD1|16|TRBJ1-2
CASTQGRGQGNYGYTF
TGCGCCAGCACCCAAGGCCGGGGACAGGGGAACTATGGCTACACCTTC
>few|TRBV7-2|TRBD2|14|TRBJ2-2
CASSTREGTGELFF
TGTGCCAGCAGCACTCGGGAGGGGACCGGGGAGCTGTTTTTT
>many|TRBV11-2|TRBD1|15|TRBJ2-5
CASSDTGTGGETQYF
TGTGCCAGCAGCGATACCGGGACAGGGGGGGAGACCCAGTACTTC
>few|TRBV28|-|17|TRBJ2-4
CASREVRGAADKNIQYF
TGTGCCAGCAGAGAGGTCAGGGGCGCGGCCGACAAAAACATTCAGTACTTC
>few|TRBV6-2/TRBV6-3|-|14|TRBJ1-5
CASSRGSNNQPQHF
TGTGCCAGCAGTCGGGGATCGAACAATCAGCCCCAGCATTTT
>-|TRBV5-1|-|13|TRBJ2-7
CASSLVPADEQYF
TGCGCCAGCAGCTTGGTTCCTGCGGACGAGCAGTACTTC
>-|TRBV14|-|15|TRBJ2-1
CASSQAARRANEQFF
TGTGCCAGCAGCCAAGCGGCCCGGAGGGCCAATGAGCAGTTCTTC
>few|TRBV19|TRBD1|12|TRBJ2-1
CASSKDRDEQFF
TGTGCCAGTAGTAAAGACAGGGATGAGCAGTTCTTC
>-|TRBV6-5|TRBD1|18|TRBJ2-1
CASSYWAWDRGTYNEQFF
TGTGCCAGCAGTTACTGGGCTTGGGACAGGGGTACCTACAATGAGCAGTTCTTC
>-|TRBV11-2|-|14|TRBJ2-5
CASSLSGVVETQYF
TGTGCCAGCAGCTTATCGGGAGTAGTAGAGACCCAGTACTTC
>many|TRBV6-5|-|13|TRBJ2-7
CASSYSVEGQQYF
TGTGCCAGCAGTTACTCGGTGGAGGGACAGCAGTACTTC
>-|TRBV5-1|-|15|TRBJ2-3
CASSFIAAVTDTQYF
TGCGCCAGCAGCTTCATAGCGGCTGTCACAGATACGCAGTATTTT